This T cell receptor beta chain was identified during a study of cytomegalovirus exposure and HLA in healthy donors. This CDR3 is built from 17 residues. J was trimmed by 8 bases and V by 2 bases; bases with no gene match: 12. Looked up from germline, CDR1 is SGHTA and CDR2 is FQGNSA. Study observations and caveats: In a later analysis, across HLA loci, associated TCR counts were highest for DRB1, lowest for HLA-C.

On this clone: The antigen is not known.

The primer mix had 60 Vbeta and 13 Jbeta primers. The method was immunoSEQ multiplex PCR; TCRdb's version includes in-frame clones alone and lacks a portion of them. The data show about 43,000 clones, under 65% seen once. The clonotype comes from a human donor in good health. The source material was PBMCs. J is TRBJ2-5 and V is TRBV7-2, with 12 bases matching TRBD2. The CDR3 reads CASSLLGLAGTEGTQYF. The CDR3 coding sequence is TGTGCCAGCAGCTTATTAGGACTAGCGGGGACAGAAGGTACCCAGTACTTC.